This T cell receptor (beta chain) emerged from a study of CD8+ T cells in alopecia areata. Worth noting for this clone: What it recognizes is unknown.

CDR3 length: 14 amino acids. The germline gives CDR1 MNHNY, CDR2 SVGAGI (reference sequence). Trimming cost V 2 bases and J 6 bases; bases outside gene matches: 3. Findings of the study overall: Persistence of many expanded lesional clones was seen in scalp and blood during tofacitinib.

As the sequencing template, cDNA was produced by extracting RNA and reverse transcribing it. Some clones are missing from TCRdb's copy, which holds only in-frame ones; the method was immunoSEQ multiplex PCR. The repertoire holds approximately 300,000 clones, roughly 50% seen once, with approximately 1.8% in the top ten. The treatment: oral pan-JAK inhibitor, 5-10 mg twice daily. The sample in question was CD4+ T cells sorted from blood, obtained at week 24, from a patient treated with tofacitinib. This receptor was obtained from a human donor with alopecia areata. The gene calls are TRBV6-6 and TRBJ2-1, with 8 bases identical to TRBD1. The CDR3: CASSYRTGTNEQFF. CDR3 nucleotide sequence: TGTGCCAGCAGTTACCGGACAGGGACCAATGAGCAGTTCTTC.